A single sample gave rise to the 8 T cell receptor beta chains below, sequenced in a study of cytotoxic CD8 clonotypes in ibrutinib-treated CLL. Here immunoSEQ multiplex PCR was the method, and the copy in TCRdb shows in-frame clones only, minus some. Of roughly 150,000 clones in the sample, nearly 90% are singletons; the top ten hold 3%. This specimen consisted of PBMCs, obtained at disease progression, from a patient treated with ibrutinib. These receptor sequences come from a human donor with chronic lymphocytic leukemia.

This chain links TRBV4-2 with TRBJ1-2, with D unclear. The CDR3 extends over 15 amino acids. Germline V lookup: CDR1 LGHNA, CDR2 YNFKEQ. Trimming took off 0 bases at V and 4 bases at J, with 12 bases between the two ends. This CDR3 reads CASSQEIRVGYGYTF. The CDR3 bases are TGTGCCAGCAGCCAAGAGATAAGGGTCGGCTATGGCTACACCTTC.

The chain employs TRBV27 and TRBJ2-1; 8 bases line up with TRBD1. Germline-derived CDR1 and CDR2 are MNHEY and SMNVEV (reference sequence). With V trimmed by 6 bases and J by 0 bases, 7 bases remained unmatched. There are 16 residues in the CDR3. The CDR3 region has the DNA TGTGCCAGCAGCATACAGGGGGTTAGCTCCTACAATGAGCAGTTCTTC. It is translated as CASSIQGVSSYNEQFF.

This clone showed up just once. The genes are TRBV29-1 and TRBJ2-2; D unclear. The CDR3 length is 13 residues. V lost 0 bases and J lost 0, with 2 bases in between. The germline V gene encodes CDR1 SQVTM and CDR2 ANQGSEA. Written as DNA, the CDR3 is TGCAGCGTTGAAGAGGCGAACACCGGGGAGCTGTTTTTT. Translating it yields CSVEEANTGELFF.

This clone was recorded only once. The chain is built from TRBV28 and TRBJ1-3; D remains ambiguous. The V gene lost 7 bases and the J gene lost 4 bases, with 2 bases spanning the gap. This CDR3 is built from 10 residues. Germline V gene data show CDR1 as MDHEN and CDR2 as SYDVKM. In DNA form, the CDR3 reads TGTGCCAGCACGGGAAACACCATATATTTT. Amino acids: CASTGNTIYF.

The V call is TRBV2, the J call TRBJ1-5, with D perhaps matching TRBD1 (5 bases). Germline V gene data show CDR1 as SNHLY and CDR2 as FYNNEI. The CDR3 length is 14 residues. V was trimmed by 4 bases and J by 3 bases, leaving 10 bases between them. This CDR3 is CASSARAFNQPQHF. CDR3 DNA: TGTGCCAGCAGTGCCAGGGCCTTCAATCAGCCCCAGCATTTT. The full variable domain, in which reference TRBV2 and TRBJ1-5 provide the parts outside the CDR3, is EPEVTQTPSHQVTQMGQEVILRCVPISNHLYFYWYRQILGQKVEFLVSFYNNEISEKSEIFDDQFSVERPDGSNFTLKIRSTKLEDSAMYFCASSARAFNQPQHFGDGTRLSIL.

The CDR3 spells CASSSEMNTEAFF. The CDR3 DNA follows: TGTGCCAGCAGCTCAGAAATGAACACTGAAGCTTTCTTT. V is TRBV7-3 and J is TRBJ1-1; D not certain. CDR3 length: 13 amino acids. V was pared by 4 bases and J by 0 bases, with 6 bases between. From germline, CDR1 is SGHTA and CDR2 FQGTGA.

The chain has TRBV5-1 and TRBJ2-3; weak D call: TRBD2 (6 bases). CDR1 is SGHRS, CDR2 YFSETQ, per germline. This CDR3 has 14 amino acids. Trimming stripped 5 bases from V and 0 bases from J, with 10 bases between. The CDR3 coding sequence is TGCGCCAGCAGGCGGGGTCCTAGCACAGATACGCAGTATTTT. Its protein is CASRRGPSTDTQYF.

V gene TRBV9 combines with J gene TRBJ2-4; no firm D call. The V gene lost 2 bases and the J gene lost 1 base, with 10 bases spanning the gap. This CDR3 has 15 amino acids. Germline V gives CDR1 SGDLS, CDR2 YYNGEE. CDR3 sequence reads: CASSVNRSAKNIQYF. CDR3 sequence (DNA): TGTGCCAGCAGCGTGAACCGGTCGGCCAAAAACATTCAGTACTTC.